Following are 18 T cell receptor beta chains from one sample sequenced in a study of cytomegalovirus exposure and HLA in healthy donors (dated by TCRdb to 2017 to 2019). Preparation of the library involved the immunoSEQ multiplex PCR assay. For the multiplex PCR, a mixture combining 60 forward primers for TCR Vbeta segments and 13 reverse primers for TCR Jbeta segments was used. TCRdb obtained this table from immuneACCESS and retained in-frame rearrangements with V and J assigned. These tables miss some clones; where compared with another copy, unresolved V genes account for less than half of the shortfall, and the remainder is unexplained. Present in this sample are over 85,000 clones, about 70% of which were seen just once. Clones ranked in the top ten supply 1.2% of the sample. The source material was PBMCs. These receptors all stem from a female donor in good health and CMV-seronegative.

The CDR3 region has the DNA TGTGCCAGCAGGCCCCTTCGGACTCACAATGAGCAGTTCTTC. It yields the protein CASRPLRTHNEQFF. The chain combines TRBV28 with TRBJ2-1, with a weak D call TRBD2 (5 bases). The CDR3 is 14 amino acids. Germline V gene sequence: CDR1 MDHEN, CDR2 SYDVKM. V was cut by 6 bases and J by 5 bases, with 14 bases left in between.

The V and J genes are TRBV28 and TRBJ1-5; no clear D gene. Between the trimmed V and J ends, which lost 5 bases and 4 bases, there was a span of 12 bases. This CDR3 has 14 residues. Germline V gene data show CDR1 as MDHEN and CDR2 as SYDVKM. The CDR3 loop is CASSPYGKNQPQHF. The CDR3 nucleotides are TGTGCCAGCAGTCCTTACGGGAAAAATCAGCCCCAGCATTTT. The whole variable domain, filled in from reference TRBV28 and TRBJ1-5, reads DVKVTQSSRYLVKRTGEKVFLECVQDMDHENMFWYRQDPGLGLRLIYFSYDVKMKEKGDIPEGYSVSREKKERFSLILESASTNQTSMYLCASSPYGKNQPQHFGDGTRLSIL.

The sample holds a few counts of this clone. The V call is TRBV7-6, the J call TRBJ2-1; 7 nucleotides line up with TRBD1. In germline, CDR1 is SGHVS, CDR2 FNYEAQ. Unmatched junction bases numbered 9, after V lost 1 base and J lost 9 bases. The CDR3 totals 15 residues. The DNA of the CDR3 is TGTGCCAGCAGCTTAGATTCAAAGGGGGCAGGTGAGCAGTTCTTC. This encodes CASSLDSKGAGEQFF.

This clone was detected only a few times. Mismatch with germline at one junction end may stem from a read error. This chain links TRBV29-1 with TRBJ1-2, with 8 positions matching TRBD1. Germline-derived CDR1 and CDR2 are SQVTM and ANQGSEA. CDR3 length equals 16 residues. CDR3: CSVEVRTGKSLYGYPF. The CDR3 DNA sequence: TGCAGCGTTGAGGTCAGGACAGGGAAGTCACTCTATGGCTACCCCTTC.

This clone was seen a single time. The chain combines TRBV7-9 with TRBJ2-3; D may be TRBD1 (6 bases). The V end was cut by 5 bases, the J end by 11 bases, with 17 bases between. The CDR3 extends over 13 amino acids. Germline V gives CDR1 SEHNR, CDR2 FQNEAQ (reference sequence). The CDR3 loop reads CASSTRATGLQYF. DNA of the CDR3: TGTGCCAGCAGCACCCGTGCTACAGGGTTGCAGTATTTT.

A few counts support this clone. The chain recombines TRBV6-1 with TRBJ2-1; 9 nucleotides line up with TRBD2. After removal of 5 bases from V and 6 bases from J, the junction contained 5 bases not matched to a gene. This CDR3 comprises 14 residues. CDR1 is MNHNS and CDR2 is SASEGT in the germline V gene. DNA for the CDR3: TGTGCCAGCAGTCAACTAGCGGGCGCCAATGAGCAGTTCTTC. Residues: CASSQLAGANEQFF.

This clone was seen only a few times. The rearrangement links TRBV6-1 to TRBJ2-7, with TRBD2 as a possible D gene (6 bases). The V gene lost 1 base and the J gene lost 0 bases, with 13 bases spanning the gap. The CDR3 spans 16 residues. CDR1 and CDR2 (germline): MNHNS, SASEGT. The CDR3 loop reads CASSEGTGDSSYEQYF. The CDR3 region has the DNA TGTGCCAGCAGTGAAGGGACGGGAGACAGCTCCTACGAGCAGTACTTC.

The chain combines TRBV5-4 with TRBJ1-6, with D perhaps matching TRBD1 (6 bases). The CDR3 runs 17 residues. Germline CDR1 SGHNT, CDR2 YYREEE (reference sequence). Trimming shortened V by 4 bases and J by 0 bases, and 14 bases separated the two germline ends. This CDR3 is CASSTGQMSSYNSPLHF. The CDR3 DNA follows: TGTGCCAGCAGCACCGGACAGATGAGCTCCTATAATTCACCCCTCCACTTT.

The rearrangement uses TRBV30 and TRBJ1-2; D may be TRBD1 (6 bases). Germline CDR1 is GTSNPN and CDR2 is SVGIG (reference sequence). This CDR3 comprises 15 residues. Trimming took off 1 base at V and 4 bases at J, with 16 bases between the two ends. The CDR3 loop reads CAWSDGQNLFYGYTF. CDR3 nucleotide sequence: TGTGCCTGGAGTGACGGACAGAACCTCTTCTATGGCTACACCTTC.

The chain couples TRBV7-9 to TRBJ2-3, with TRBD2 matching over 8 bases. The V gene's germline CDR1 is SEHNR and CDR2 FQNEAQ (reference sequence). This CDR3 has 16 residues. Trimming cost V 3 bases and J 0 bases; bases outside gene matches: 5. In DNA, the CDR3 is TGTGCCAGCAGCTTTGGACTAGCCCTTAGCACAGATACGCAGTATTTT. Its protein is CASSFGLALSTDTQYF.

This chain joins TRBV7-6 and TRBJ2-5; tentative D call: TRBD2 (6 bases). Germline V gives CDR1 SGHVS, CDR2 FNYEAQ. The CDR3 loop spans 16 amino acids. V was pared by 6 bases and J by 1 base, with 18 bases between. This CDR3 is CASSISRPGLQETQYF. CDR3 DNA: TGTGCCAGCAGTATATCGCGCCCGGGACTCCAAGAGACCCAGTACTTC.

The V and J genes are TRBV10-2 and TRBJ2-7; 14 bases map to TRBD2. This CDR3 spans 18 amino acids. Germline trimming cut 5 bases from V and 1 base from J; bases unmatched to any gene: 10. Germline CDR1 WSHSY, CDR2 SAAADI. The CDR3 bases are TGCGCCAGCAGTTCTATGAGACTAGCGGGAGGGTCTTCCTACGAGCAGTACTTC. Its translation is CASSSMRLAGGSSYEQYF.

The chain links TRBV19 to TRBJ2-6, with 8 nucleotides matching TRBD2. Germline-derived CDR1 and CDR2 are LNHDA and SQIVND (reference sequence). Trimming took 2 bases from V and 1 from J; bases not matched to a gene: 7. The CDR3 is 18 amino acids. The CDR3 DNA sequence: TGTGCCAGTAGTATATTTGGAGCGGGAGTATCTGGGGCCAACGTCCTGACTTTC. Its translation is CASSIFGAGVSGANVLTF.

The V call is TRBV20-1, the J call TRBJ2-5, with D perhaps TRBD2 (5 bases). The CDR3 consists of 11 residues. The germline gives CDR1 DFQATT, CDR2 SNEGSKA (reference sequence). The germline V and J ends were trimmed by 6 bases and 6 bases, with 11 bases remaining between them. CDR3: CSATRTQTQYF. The CDR3 DNA reads as TGCAGTGCAACTAGGACCCAGACCCAGTACTTC.

This clone showed up just once. The rearrangement uses TRBV29-1 and TRBJ1-2; TRBD1 is a possible D gene (6 bases). This CDR3 has 13 residues. CDR1 is SQVTM, CDR2 ANQGSEA, per germline. Trimming took off 5 bases at V and 7 bases at J, with 17 bases between the two ends. In DNA, the CDR3 is TGCAGCGTTTCGAACAGGGATTTGAGTGGCTACACCTTC. This encodes CSVSNRDLSGYTF.

This sequence joins TRBV28 and TRBJ1-1; TRBD1 might be the D (5 bases). This CDR3 has 11 residues. V was clipped by 6 bases and J by 11 bases, with 13 bases between them. The germline V gene encodes CDR1 MDHEN and CDR2 SYDVKM. CDR3 sequence: CASSNRLLAFF. The CDR3 nucleotides are TGTGCCAGCAGCAACAGGTTGTTGGCTTTCTTT. The full variable domain, rest sourced from reference TRBV28 and TRBJ1-1, is DVKVTQSSRYLVKRTGEKVFLECVQDMDHENMFWYRQDPGLGLRLIYFSYDVKMKEKGDIPEGYSVSREKKERFSLILESASTNQTSMYLCASSNRLLAFFGQGTRLTVV.

The chain uses TRBV6-5 and TRBJ2-7; TRBD2 might be the D (7 bases). Trimming took off 5 bases at V and 4 bases at J, with 18 bases between the two ends. The germline V gene has CDR1 MNHEY and CDR2 SVGAGI. This CDR3 contains 15 residues. The CDR3 loop is CASSPEGGRAYEQYF. The CDR3 DNA sequence: TGTGCCAGCAGTCCCGAGGGGGGGCGGGCGTACGAGCAGTACTTC.

This clone was counted only a few times. V and J are TRBV30 and TRBJ1-6, with 11 bases lining up with TRBD1. V gave up 2 bases and J gave up 8 bases; unmatched junction bases: 5. The CDR3 is made up of 15 amino acids. The germline V gene has CDR1 GTSNPN and CDR2 SVGIG (reference sequence). The CDR3 DNA reads TGTGCCTGGAGTCCCCGGGGACAGGGGGATTCACCCCTCCACTTT. It is translated as CAWSPRGQGDSPLHF.